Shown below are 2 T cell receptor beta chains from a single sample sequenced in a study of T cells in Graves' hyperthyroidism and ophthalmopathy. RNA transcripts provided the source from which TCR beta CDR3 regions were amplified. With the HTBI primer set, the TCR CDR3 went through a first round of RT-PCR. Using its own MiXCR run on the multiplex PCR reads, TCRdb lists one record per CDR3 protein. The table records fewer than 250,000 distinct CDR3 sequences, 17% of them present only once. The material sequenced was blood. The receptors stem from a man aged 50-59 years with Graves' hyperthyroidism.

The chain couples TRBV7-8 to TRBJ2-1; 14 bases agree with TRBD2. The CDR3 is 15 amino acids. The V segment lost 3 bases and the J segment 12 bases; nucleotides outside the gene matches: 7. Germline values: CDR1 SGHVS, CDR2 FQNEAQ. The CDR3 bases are TGTGCCAGCAGCTTCGGCGGACTAGCGGGAGGCGGGCAGTTCTTC. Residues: CASSFGGLAGGGQFF.

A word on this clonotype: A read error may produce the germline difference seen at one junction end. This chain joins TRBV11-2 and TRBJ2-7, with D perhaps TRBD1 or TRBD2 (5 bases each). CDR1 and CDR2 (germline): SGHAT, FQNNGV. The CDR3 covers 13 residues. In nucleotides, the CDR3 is TGCGCCAGCCGTCCACCTGGTCGGGACGGGCAGTACTTC. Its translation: CASRPPGRDGQYF.